The present T cell receptor beta chain was sequenced within a study of CD8+ T cells in alopecia areata. Once RNA had been extracted, it was reverse transcribed into cDNA to act as the sequencing template. Clones were sequenced by immunoSEQ multiplex PCR, and TCRdb holds only the in-frame ones, with some missing. The sample shows some 80,000 clones, roughly 70% of them seen only once. Treatment specified: oral pan-JAK inhibitor, 5-10 mg twice daily. Alopecia areata patients provided lesional scalp punch biopsies and peripheral blood, both collected for the study. This CDR3 contains 14 residues. Trimming took off 10 bases at V and 4 bases at J, with 17 bases between the two ends. Germline CDR1 and CDR2: LNHDA and SQIVND (reference sequence). Overall study results and limits: Many expanded lesional clones stayed in scalp and blood while on tofacitinib.

On this clone: Its antigen is not known.

The chain recombines TRBV19 with TRBJ1-5, with D perhaps matching TRBD1 (6 bases). The sequences come from CD8+ T cells sorted from blood, collected at week 24, from a patient treated with tofacitinib. The TCR originated in a human donor with alopecia areata. The CDR3 coding sequence is TGTGCCACTTACCTACAGGGAGAGAATCAGCCCCAGCATTTT. Its translation is CATYLQGENQPQHF.